What follows are 18 T cell receptor beta chains derived from one specimen sequenced in a study of STAT5B mutations in CD4+ large granular lymphocyte leukemia. The assay was immunoSEQ multiplex PCR, and TCRdb's table has in-frame clones only and misses some. The sample comprises 25,000 to 30,000 clones, roughly three quarters of which are singletons, and approximately 0.98% rests with the top ten. The sample consisted of CD4+ T cells from blood buffy coats. These receptors were collected from a human donor in good health.

The rearrangement uses TRBV27 and TRBJ2-7; no definite D call. V lost 3 bases to trimming and J lost 6 bases, with 12 bases between them. Looked up from germline, CDR1 is MNHEY and CDR2 is SMNVEV (reference sequence). CDR3 length: 13 amino acids. The CDR3 nucleotides read TGTGCCAGCAGTTTGGGCAGGCTTGGCGAGCAGTACTTC. Translated: CASSLGRLGEQYF.

V usage is TRBV29-1 and J usage is TRBJ2-5; 10 bases are a match to TRBD1. Germline CDR1 is SQVTM and CDR2 is ANQGSEA. V gave up 6 bases and J gave up 4 bases; unmatched junction bases: 5. The CDR3 extends over 13 amino acids. The CDR3 bases are TGCAGCGTGTGGACAGGGGGGACAGAGACCCAGTACTTC. Translating it yields CSVWTGGTETQYF.

The genes are TRBV18 and TRBJ1-2, with TRBD1 matching 7 bases. The CDR3 consists of 14 residues. Trimming took 3 bases from V and 5 from J; bases not matched to a gene: 6. Per the germline V gene, CDR1 is KGHSH and CDR2 is LQKENI. The CDR3 here is CASSPSGTDYGYTF. The CDR3 DNA is TGTGCCAGCTCACCTTCCGGGACAGATTATGGCTACACCTTC.

The genes are TRBV28 and TRBJ1-3; weak D call: TRBD1 (6 bases). V dropped 6 bases and J dropped 0 bases, with 15 bases sitting between them. Germline V CDR1 and CDR2: MDHEN, SYDVKM. This CDR3 has 16 amino acids. CDR3 nucleotides: TGTGCCAGCAGCTCAGTTGGGGGCCTCTCTGGAAACACCATATATTTT. Its protein is CASSSVGGLSGNTIYF.

This clone was seen only once. The CDR3 is CASSGGDGLAGPYNEQFF. CDR3 nucleotide sequence: TGTGCCAGCAGTGGGGGGGATGGACTAGCGGGCCCCTACAATGAGCAGTTCTTC. The chain has TRBV25-1 and TRBJ2-1; 11 nucleotides align to TRBD2. The germline V gene encodes CDR1 MGHDK and CDR2 SYGVNS. This CDR3 is 18 amino acids long. After removal of 4 bases from V and 2 bases from J, the junction contained 10 bases not matched to a gene.

About this clone: Distinct nucleotide sequences in the sample also encode this CDR3. The CDR3 is CASSTRQGAYEQYF. The CDR3 bases are TGTGCCAGTAGTACTCGACAGGGAGCCTACGAGCAGTACTTC. The chain couples TRBV19 to TRBJ2-7, with 7 bases that match TRBD1. The V and J ends lost 4 bases and 2 bases, in that order; junction bases with no gene match: 5. CDR3 length: 14 residues. Germline loops: CDR1 LNHDA, CDR2 SQIVND (reference sequence).

The chain recombines TRBV10-1 with TRBJ1-2; 9 nucleotides line up with TRBD1. There are 14 residues in the CDR3. Germline-derived CDR1 and CDR2 are WNHNN and SYGVQD (reference sequence). Trimming took 6 bases from V and 7 from J; bases not matched to a gene: 9. In DNA, the CDR3 is TGCGCCAGCAGATGGGAACAGGGGGCGGGTGGCTACACCTTC. It specifies CASRWEQGAGGYTF.

V usage is TRBV7-9 and J usage is TRBJ2-7; the D gene could be TRBD1 or TRBD2 (5 bases each). The germline V gene has CDR1 SEHNR and CDR2 FQNEAQ (reference sequence). Trimming pared 5 bases from V and 2 bases from J, leaving 10 bases between. The CDR3 length is 13 residues. The CDR3, as DNA: TGTGCCAGCAGCCCCCGGGGCCCCTACGAGCAGTACTTC. Protein: CASSPRGPYEQYF.

The chain combines TRBV28 with TRBJ2-2; D might be TRBD2 (5 bases). This CDR3 comprises 15 residues. CDR1 and CDR2 (germline): MDHEN, SYDVKM. Trimming left V 2 bases short and J 5 bases short, with 12 bases between. The chain's CDR3 is CASSLSRGVTGELFF. CDR3 nucleotides: TGTGCCAGCAGTTTAAGTCGGGGTGTTACCGGGGAGCTGTTTTTT.

This rearrangement joins TRBV4-2 to TRBJ2-2; D remains unclear. Trimming left V 5 bases short and J 4 bases short, with 8 bases between. Germline V gives CDR1 LGHNA, CDR2 YNFKEQ. The CDR3 has 13 amino acids. CDR3 sequence reads: CASSYSSTGELFF. The CDR3 DNA reads as TGTGCCAGCAGCTACTCATCCACCGGGGAGCTGTTTTTT.

The chain couples TRBV7-3 to TRBJ2-3; 7 bases fit TRBD2. After removal of 5 bases from V and 7 bases from J, the junction contained 6 bases not matched to a gene. This CDR3 comprises 13 residues. Germline assignment: CDR1 SGHTA and CDR2 FQGTGA. The CDR3 protein is CASSPGTTNTQYF. The CDR3 DNA sequence: TGTGCCAGCAGCCCCGGGACTACCAATACGCAGTATTTT.

The chain is built from TRBV19 and TRBJ2-1; 12 bases align to TRBD2. Losses at the gene ends were 6 bases for V and 1 base for J; bases not matched to a gene: 7. CDR1 and CDR2 from the germline V gene are LNHDA and SQIVND (reference sequence). CDR3 length: 17 amino acids. CDR3 amino acids: CASSLLLAGGSYNEQFF. The CDR3 region has the DNA TGTGCCAGTAGCCTCCTACTAGCGGGAGGTTCCTACAATGAGCAGTTCTTC.

As for this clone: Other DNA sequences of this sample code for an identical CDR3. The chain couples TRBV19 to TRBJ1-3; maybe TRBD1 (6 bases). This CDR3 is built from 15 residues. Germline CDR1 and CDR2: LNHDA and SQIVND (reference sequence). The V gene lost 5 bases and the J gene lost 6 bases, with 17 bases spanning the gap. The CDR3 coding sequence is TGTGCCAGTAGTGACCCGGGACAAGGAGCAAACACCATATATTTT. Translated: CASSDPGQGANTIYF.

The rearrangement links TRBV30 to TRBJ1-5; D is ambiguous. The CDR3 consists of 14 residues. In germline, CDR1 is GTSNPN, CDR2 SVGIG (reference sequence). Trimming removed 0 bases from V and 3 bases from J, with 9 bases in between. CDR3 sequence reads: CAWSVPTDNQPQHF. DNA for the CDR3: TGTGCCTGGAGTGTACCTACCGACAATCAGCCCCAGCATTTT.

The chain recombines TRBV28 with TRBJ1-2, with TRBD1 as a possible D gene (5 bases). Looked up from germline, CDR1 is MDHEN and CDR2 is SYDVKM. V was shortened by 3 bases and J by 4 bases, with 9 bases between the two germline ends. This CDR3 is 13 amino acids long. CDR3 coding DNA: TGTGCCAGCAGTTTCACAGGTACCTATGGCTACACCTTC. Its translation is CASSFTGTYGYTF.

This clone has only one observation. The gene calls are TRBV7-3 and TRBJ1-2, with a weak D call TRBD1 (5 bases). This CDR3 is built from 14 residues. Trimming removed 5 bases from V and 4 bases from J, with 14 bases in between. The V gene's germline CDR1 is SGHTA and CDR2 FQGTGA. DNA for the CDR3: TGTGCCAGCAGCCCCCCGGGGGAGGCCTATGGCTACACCTTC. Translating it yields CASSPPGEAYGYTF.

This chain uses TRBV19 with TRBJ1-5; 7 nucleotides agree with TRBD1. Germline V gene sequence: CDR1 LNHDA, CDR2 SQIVND (reference sequence). The CDR3 covers 17 residues. The V gene end was trimmed by 3 bases and the J gene end by 0 bases; junction bases not matched to a gene: 8. The DNA of the CDR3 is TGTGCCAGTAGTATGCGGACAGGCCCCTATAGCAATCAGCCCCAGCATTTT. Translated, it gives CASSMRTGPYSNQPQHF.

This clone has a single count. This chain connects TRBV5-1 to TRBJ2-7, with 8 nucleotides matching TRBD1. Germline V gives CDR1 SGHRS, CDR2 YFSETQ. Trimming removed 4 bases from V and 1 base from J; junction bases left unmatched: 7. The CDR3 runs to 15 residues. CDR3 bases: TGCGCCAGCAGCGTTGACCGGGACAGGTCCTACGAGCAGTACTTC. Amino acid sequence: CASSVDRDRSYEQYF.